Shown below are 3 T cell receptor beta chains from a single sample sequenced in a study of beta chain features in type 1 diabetes. Every bit of the isolated RNA underwent reverse transcription, so sequencing read expressed TCRB transcripts. Sequenced by immunoSEQ multiplex PCR; TCRdb stores in-frame clones only, minus some. The table includes hundreds of thousands of clones, around 28% detected once. The sample consisted of naive CD4+ T cells from blood. The receptors come from a man between 18 and 29 years old in good health.

This clone was recorded a few times. The chain uses TRBV25-1 and TRBJ2-7; TRBD1 might be the D (6 bases). The CDR3 is 14 amino acids. Trimming removed 6 bases at V and 4 bases at J, with 16 bases between. CDR1 is MGHDK and CDR2 is SYGVNS in the germline V gene. The CDR3 DNA sequence: TGTGCCAGCAGATTCACGGGACAACCATACGAGCAGTACTTC. This sequence encodes CASRFTGQPYEQYF.

This clone was recorded a few times. The gene calls are TRBV30 and TRBJ2-1; D not resolved. The CDR3 is 15 residues long. Germline lookup yields CDR1 GTSNPN and CDR2 SVGIG (reference sequence). Trimming stripped 8 bases from V and 0 bases from J, with 17 bases between. The CDR3 is CAVWTGSSSYNEQFF. The CDR3 nucleotides are TGTGCCGTATGGACCGGGTCAAGCTCCTACAATGAGCAGTTCTTC.

This clone came up a few times. The chain links TRBV2 to TRBJ1-2; D unresolved. Trimming pared 4 bases from V and 5 bases from J, leaving 8 bases between. Germline V CDR1 and CDR2: SNHLY, FYNNEI. This CDR3 has 12 amino acids. The CDR3 region is CASSVTIYGYTF. In nucleotides, the CDR3 is TGTGCCAGCAGTGTGACAATTTATGGCTACACCTTC.